The 20 T cell receptor beta chains below come from one sample, sequenced in a study of regulatory T cells in long-lasting Graves disease. Building of the TCR beta libraries involved iRepertoire HTBI primers and Arm-PCR of CDR3 regions. Using its own MiXCR run on the multiplex PCR reads, TCRdb lists one record per CDR3 protein. The sample records about 470,000 distinct CDR3 sequences, approximately 21% being singletons. Stated time point: persistent/refractory GD, antithyroid drugs over 5 years with positive TRAb. With RNA extracted from PBMCs as input, the TCR library was made. Source: peripheral blood mononuclear cells (PBMCs), taken when the disease was refractory, from a patient treated with antithyroid drugs. Source of these receptors: a female donor with Graves disease.

This clonotype came up many times. This chain connects TRBV12-5 to TRBJ1-5; unclear D gene. The CDR3 runs to 15 residues. Trimming removed 1 base from V and 0 bases from J, with 7 bases in between. Germline loops: CDR1 LGHNT, CDR2 FRNRAP. DNA of the CDR3: TGTGCTAGTGGTTTGGACGGTGCTAGCAATCAGCCCCAGCATTTT. Residues: CASGLDGASNQPQHF. Based on the CDR3 plus reference TRBV12-5 and TRBJ1-5, the full variable domain is DARVTQTPRHKVTEMGQEVTMRCQPILGHNTVFWYRQTMMQGLELLAYFRNRAPLDDSGMPKDRFSAEMPDATLATLKIQPSEPRDSAVYFCASGLDGASNQPQHFGDGTRLSIL.

This clonotype has more than one count but fewer than ten. The chain couples TRBV19 to TRBJ1-5, with D possibly TRBD1 on 6 matching bases. CDR3 length: 15 residues. Germline V lookup: CDR1 LNHDA, CDR2 SQIVND (reference sequence). Trimming pared 3 bases from V and 4 bases from J, leaving 13 bases between. The CDR3 here is CASSIKTGHNQPQHF. The CDR3 DNA follows: TGTGCCAGTAGTATTAAGACAGGCCATAATCAGCCCCAGCATTTT.

This chain links TRBV5-1 with TRBJ2-7, with 10 nucleotides matching TRBD1. CDR3 size: 16 residues. V shed 4 bases and J 3 bases; nucleotides not matched to a gene: 10. Per germline, CDR1 SGHRS and CDR2 YFSETQ. CDR3 amino acids: CASSTRQGANNYEQYF. The CDR3 DNA is TGCGCCAGCAGCACTAGACAGGGGGCAAATAACTACGAGCAGTACTTC.

CDR3: CSVAGGTYEQYF. For the CDR3, the DNA is TGCAGCGTTGCAGGTGGGACCTACGAGCAGTACTTC. The V and J genes are TRBV29-1 and TRBJ2-7; D unresolved. This CDR3 comprises 12 residues. The ends were cut back, 4 bases at V and 2 bases at J, with 9 bases in the middle. The V gene's germline CDR1 is SQVTM and CDR2 ANQGSEA.

The sample holds one count of this clonotype. The chain links TRBV20-1 to TRBJ2-7; 10 positions agree with TRBD1. The germline CDR1 and CDR2 sequences are DFQATT and SNEGSKA (reference sequence). V was clipped by 7 bases and J by 1 base; unmatched bases: 7. The CDR3 length is 14 residues. CDR3 protein: CSVYPGQGSYEQYF. CDR3 nucleotides: TGCAGTGTTTATCCGGGACAGGGGTCCTACGAGCAGTACTTC.

This clonotype was seen at least ten times. The gene calls are TRBV2 and TRBJ1-1; TRBD1 might be the D (6 bases). The CDR3 loop spans 14 amino acids. The germline CDR1 and CDR2 sequences are SNHLY and FYNNEI. The ends were cut back, 5 bases at V and 1 base at J, with 11 bases in the middle. CDR3 nucleotide sequence: TGTGCCAGCAGTTCAGGGGCTGGGAACACTGAAGCTTTCTTT. Protein sequence: CASSSGAGNTEAFF.

In its sample, this clonotype was seen many times. The chain couples TRBV12-3 or TRBV12-4 to TRBJ2-5; 9 positions match TRBD1. After removal of 4 bases from V and 0 bases from J, the junction contained 6 bases not matched to a gene. This CDR3 has 16 amino acids. This CDR3 reads CASSSGTGLDQETQYF. The CDR3 DNA sequence: TGTGCCAGCAGTTCCGGGACAGGGTTGGACCAAGAGACCCAGTACTTC.

This clonotype was found many times. The J gene is TRBJ1-1, the V gene TRBV7-2; a weak D match, TRBD1 (6 bases). This CDR3 is built from 15 residues. Germline values: CDR1 SGHTA, CDR2 FQGNSA. Trimming removed 7 bases at V and 4 bases at J, with 19 bases between. The DNA for the CDR3 is TGTGCCAGCACTCAGGGGCCAGGGAGGGTCACTGAAGCTTTCTTT. It codes for CASTQGPGRVTEAFF.

This chain uses TRBV9 with TRBJ2-3, with TRBD2 identical over 7 bases. J gave up 2 bases and V 4 bases, and 7 bases lay outside the gene matches. The CDR3 spans 15 residues. The V gene's germline CDR1 is SGDLS and CDR2 YYNGEE. The CDR3 protein is CASSPVGGATDTQYF. CDR3 coding DNA: TGTGCCAGCAGCCCTGTGGGAGGGGCCACAGATACGCAGTATTTT.

In its sample, this clonotype was seen many times. The rearrangement links TRBV12-3 or TRBV12-4 to TRBJ1-1, with D unclear. The CDR3 runs 11 residues. V was trimmed by 7 bases and J by 5 bases, leaving 8 bases between them. Here the CDR3 DNA reads TGTGCCAGCAAAGTCCAGACTGAAGCTTTCTTT. This translates into CASKVQTEAFF.

This chain uses TRBV11-2 with TRBJ2-7; TRBD2 aligns across 8 bases. Germline CDR1 reads SGHAT; CDR2 reads FQNNGV. With 7 bases clipped from V and 2 bases from J, the junction kept 7 bases outside the gene matches. The CDR3 has 14 amino acids. Here the CDR3 DNA reads TGTGCCAGCAAATCAGCGGGGGCCGCCTACGAGCAGTACTTC. This encodes CASKSAGAAYEQYF.

This clonotype came up many times. This chain's CDR3 is CASSLQQANTGELFF. CDR3 coding DNA: TGCGCCAGCAGCTTACAACAGGCGAACACCGGGGAGCTGTTTTTT. The chain links TRBV5-1 to TRBJ2-2, with D possibly matching TRBD1 (5 bases). Trimming took 2 bases from V and 0 from J, leaving 8 bases between them. The CDR3 consists of 15 residues. The germline CDR1 and CDR2 sequences are SGHRS and YFSETQ.

The chain combines TRBV13 with TRBJ2-2; D is perhaps TRBD1 (5 bases). Germline CDR1 and CDR2: PRHDT and FYEKMQ (reference sequence). Deletions cut 6 bases from V and 4 bases from J, with 12 bases between. CDR3 length: 14 amino acids. The CDR3 loop is CASSVADSTGELFF. The CDR3 DNA is TGTGCCAGCAGTGTTGCTGACAGCACCGGGGAGCTGTTTTTT.

This clonotype was found many times. The chain employs TRBV28 and TRBJ2-7; D perhaps matches TRBD1 (6 bases). This CDR3 region has 15 residues. Germline V CDR1 and CDR2: MDHEN, SYDVKM. Trimming took 3 bases from V and 1 from J, leaving 13 bases between them. The CDR3: CASSFPKGGSYEQYF. In nucleotides, the CDR3 is TGTGCCAGCAGTTTCCCTAAAGGGGGTTCCTACGAGCAGTACTTC.

The chain couples TRBV10-3 to TRBJ2-5; TRBD1 matches 8 bases. The CDR3 contains 12 residues. The ends lost 11 bases at V and 4 bases at J; junction bases unmatched: 6. The germline V gene encodes CDR1 ENHRY and CDR2 SYGVKD. CDR3 sequence reads: CAVSGGAETQYF. The DNA for the CDR3 is TGTGCCGTCTCAGGGGGCGCAGAGACCCAGTACTTC.

This clonotype has more than one count but fewer than ten. The chain joins TRBV7-9 to TRBJ2-7; the D call may be TRBD1 or TRBD2 (5 bases each). V was cut by 2 bases and J by 5 bases, with 10 bases left in between. This CDR3 is built from 13 residues. CDR1 and CDR2 from the germline V gene are SEHNR and FQNEAQ (reference sequence). Written as DNA, the CDR3 is TGTGCCAGCAGCTTAAAATTGGGGGACGAGCAGTACTTC. As protein: CASSLKLGDEQYF.

This clonotype was observed a handful of times. The chain combines TRBV5-1 with TRBJ1-1, with no clear D. The CDR3 consists of 13 residues. V was trimmed by 4 bases and J by 1 base, leaving 8 bases between them. Germline V gene sequence: CDR1 SGHRS, CDR2 YFSETQ. The CDR3 DNA follows: TGCGCCAGCAGCATAGACAAGAACACTGAAGCTTTCTTT. This encodes CASSIDKNTEAFF.

This clonotype was detected ten times or more. The rearrangement uses TRBV7-2 and TRBJ1-6; 7 bases line up with TRBD1. CDR1 SGHTA and CDR2 FQGNSA come from the germline V gene. The CDR3 length is 15 residues. The ends lost 2 bases at V and 8 bases at J; junction bases unmatched: 6. The CDR3 sequence: CASSLLGRGDSPLHF. The DNA of the CDR3 is TGTGCCAGCAGCTTACTCGGCAGGGGGGATTCACCCCTCCACTTT.

V gene TRBV27 combines with J gene TRBJ2-2, with a weak D call TRBD1 (6 bases). From germline, CDR1 is MNHEY and CDR2 SMNVEV (reference sequence). This CDR3 comprises 16 residues. With 3 bases removed from V and 7 bases from J, the gap between germline ends came to 18 bases. DNA for the CDR3: TGTGCCAGCAGTTTGGGGACACCGAGAGGGGGCGGGGAGCTGTTTTTT. Its translation: CASSLGTPRGGGELFF.

Ten or more counts support this clonotype. The chain combines TRBV3-1 with TRBJ1-2; TRBD1 might be the D (6 bases). Trimming shortened V by 2 bases and J by 8 bases, and 15 bases separated the two germline ends. The germline V gene encodes CDR1 LGHDT and CDR2 YNNKEL (reference sequence). The CDR3 contains 14 residues. DNA for the CDR3: TGTGCCAGCAGCCAAACAGGGTTTTTGGGGGGCTACACCTTC. Translated: CASSQTGFLGGYTF.